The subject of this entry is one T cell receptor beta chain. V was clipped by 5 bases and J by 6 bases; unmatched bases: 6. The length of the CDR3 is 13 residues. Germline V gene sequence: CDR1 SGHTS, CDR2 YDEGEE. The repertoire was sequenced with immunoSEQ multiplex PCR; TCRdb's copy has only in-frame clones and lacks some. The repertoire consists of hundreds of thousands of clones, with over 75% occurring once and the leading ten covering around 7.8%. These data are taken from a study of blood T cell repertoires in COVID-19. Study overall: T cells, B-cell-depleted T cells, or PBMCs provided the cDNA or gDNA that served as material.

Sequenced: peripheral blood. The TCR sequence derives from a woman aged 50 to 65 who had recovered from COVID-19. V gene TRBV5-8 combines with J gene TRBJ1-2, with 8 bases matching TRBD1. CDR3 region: CASRGTGGNGYTF. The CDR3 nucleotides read TGTGCCAGCAGGGGAACAGGGGGTAATGGCTACACCTTC.